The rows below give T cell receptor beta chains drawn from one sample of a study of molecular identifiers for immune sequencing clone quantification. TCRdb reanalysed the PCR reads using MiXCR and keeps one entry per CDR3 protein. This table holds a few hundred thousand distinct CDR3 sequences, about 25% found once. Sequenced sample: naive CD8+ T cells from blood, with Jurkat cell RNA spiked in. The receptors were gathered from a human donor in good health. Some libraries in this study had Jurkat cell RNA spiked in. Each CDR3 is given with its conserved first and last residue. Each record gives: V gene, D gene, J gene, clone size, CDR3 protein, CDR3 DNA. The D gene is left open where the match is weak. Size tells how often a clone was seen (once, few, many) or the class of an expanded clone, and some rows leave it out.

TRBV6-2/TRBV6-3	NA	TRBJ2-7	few	CASSYSLTSGAYEQYF	TGTGCCAGCAGTTACTCTTTAACCAGCGGTGCCTACGAGCAGTACTTC
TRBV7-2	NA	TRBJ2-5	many	CASSSDIAGETQYF	TGTGCCAGCAGCTCTGATATAGCCGGGGAGACCCAGTACTTC
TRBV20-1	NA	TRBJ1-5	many	CRNQPQHF	TGCAGGAATCAGCCCCAGCATTTT
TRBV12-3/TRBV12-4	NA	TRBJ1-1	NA	CASSLNGQANTEAFF	TGTGCCAGCAGTTTAAATGGGCAGGCTAACACTGAAGCTTTCTTT
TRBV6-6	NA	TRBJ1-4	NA	CASSYSPSGDKKLFF	TGTGCCAGCAGTTACAGTCCCTCAGGGGATAAAAAACTGTTTTTT
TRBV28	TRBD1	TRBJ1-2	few	CASSLWTGYGYTF	TGTGCCAGCAGTTTATGGACAGGGTATGGCTACACCTTC
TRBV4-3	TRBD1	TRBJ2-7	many	CASSHDRGRNNEQYF	TGCGCCAGCAGCCACGACAGGGGGAGGAATAACGAGCAGTACTTC
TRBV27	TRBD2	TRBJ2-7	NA	CASSPTGLATYEQYF	TGTGCCAGCAGTCCGACAGGACTAGCCACCTACGAGCAGTACTTC
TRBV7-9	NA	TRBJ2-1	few	CASSSDSKHYNEQFF	TGTGCCAGCAGCTCGGACAGCAAACATTACAATGAGCAGTTCTTC
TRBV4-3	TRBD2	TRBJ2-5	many	CASSHRLAKETQYF	TGCGCCAGCAGCCACAGACTAGCCAAAGAGACCCAGTACTTC
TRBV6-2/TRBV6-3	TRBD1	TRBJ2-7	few	CASSSGTGVLTEQYF	TGTGCCAGCAGCTCCGGGACAGGGGTTTTGACAGAGCAGTACTTC
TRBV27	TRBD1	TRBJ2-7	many	CASSTDDRAYAYEQYF	TGTGCCAGCAGTACTGATGACAGGGCTTATGCCTACGAGCAGTACTTC
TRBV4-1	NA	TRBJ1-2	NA	CASSQETVSYYGYTF	TGCGCCAGCAGCCAAGAGACAGTTTCTTACTATGGCTACACCTTC
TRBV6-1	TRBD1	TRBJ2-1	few	CASSEGPAGQGWYNEQFF	TGTGCCAGCAGTGAGGGTCCCGCGGGACAGGGGTGGTACAATGAGCAGTTCTTC
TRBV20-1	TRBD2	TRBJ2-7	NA	CSARLAGPYEQYF	TGCAGTGCTCGACTAGCGGGCCCCTACGAGCAGTACTTC
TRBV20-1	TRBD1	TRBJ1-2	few	CSARTGGDYGYTF	TGCAGTGCCCGGACAGGGGGAGACTATGGCTACACCTTC
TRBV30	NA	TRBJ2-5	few	CAWSVDSIQETQYF	TGTGCCTGGAGTGTGGACAGTATTCAAGAGACCCAGTACTTC
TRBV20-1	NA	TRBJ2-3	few	CSARETNTDTQYF	TGCAGTGCTAGGGAGACAAACACAGATACGCAGTATTTT
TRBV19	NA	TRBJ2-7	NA	CASSTAGSSYEQYF	TGTGCCAGTAGTACTGCCGGGAGCTCCTACGAGCAGTACTTC
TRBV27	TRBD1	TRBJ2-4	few	CASSRQGTAGNIQYF	TGTGCCAGCAGTAGACAGGGGACTGCAGGAAACATTCAGTACTTC
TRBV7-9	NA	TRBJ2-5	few	CASSFPGAGETQYF	TGTGCCAGCAGCTTTCCGGGGGCTGGGGAGACCCAGTACTTC
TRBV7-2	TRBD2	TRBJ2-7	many	CASSLGGGAYEQYF	TGTGCCAGCAGCTTAGGCGGGGGGGCCTACGAGCAGTACTTC
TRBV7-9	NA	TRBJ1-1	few	CASLRESTTEAFF	TGTGCCAGCCTCAGGGAGTCGACCACTGAAGCTTTCTTT
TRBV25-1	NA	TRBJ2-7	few	CASREDGYYEQYF	TGTGCCAGCAGGGAGGACGGATACTACGAGCAGTACTTC
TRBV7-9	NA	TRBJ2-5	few	CASRETGAGVQTQYF	TGTGCCAGCAGGGAAACCGGGGCAGGGGTGCAGACCCAGTACTTC
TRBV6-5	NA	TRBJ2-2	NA	CTSSPVTTGELFF	TGTACCAGCAGCCCCGTAACCACCGGGGAGCTGTTTTTT
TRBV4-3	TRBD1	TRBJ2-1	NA	CASSLDRGEDSEQFF	TGCGCCAGCAGCCTGGACAGGGGTGAAGATAGTGAGCAGTTCTTC
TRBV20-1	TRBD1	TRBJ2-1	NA	CSARDFRDSGLDEQFF	TGCAGTGCTAGAGACTTCCGGGACAGTGGTCTTGATGAGCAGTTCTTC
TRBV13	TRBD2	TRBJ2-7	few	CASSPRGGGAYEQYF	TGTGCCAGCAGCCCACGGGGCGGGGGGGCCTACGAGCAGTACTTC
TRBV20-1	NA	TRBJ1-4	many	CSASFLVATNEKLFF	TGCAGTGCTAGCTTTCTTGTTGCAACTAATGAAAAACTGTTTTTT
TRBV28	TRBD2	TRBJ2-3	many	CASSLFRAGGTDTQYF	TGTGCCAGCAGTTTATTTAGAGCGGGAGGTACAGATACGCAGTATTTT
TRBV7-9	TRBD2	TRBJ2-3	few	CASSFPLAGAHTDTQYF	TGTGCCAGCAGCTTCCCTCTAGCGGGGGCTCACACAGATACGCAGTATTTT
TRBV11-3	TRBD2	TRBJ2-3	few	CASSEGLAGTDTQYF	TGTGCCAGCAGCGAGGGACTAGCCGGCACAGATACGCAGTATTTT
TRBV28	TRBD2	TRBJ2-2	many	CASSRRSLGTSGITGELFF	TGTGCCAGCAGTCGCCGAAGCCTAGGGACTAGCGGGATCACCGGGGAGCTGTTTTTT
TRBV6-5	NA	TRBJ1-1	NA	CASSYSGYLNTEAFF	TGTGCCAGCAGTTACAGTGGTTACCTGAACACTGAAGCTTTCTTT
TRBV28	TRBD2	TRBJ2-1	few	CASSWTSGSSEQFF	TGTGCCAGCAGTTGGACTAGCGGGAGCAGTGAGCAGTTCTTC
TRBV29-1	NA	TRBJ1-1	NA	CSVGGTPIDMNTEAFF	TGCAGCGTTGGCGGGACACCAATTGACATGAACACTGAAGCTTTCTTT
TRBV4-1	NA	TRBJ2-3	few	CASSQERVGLDTQYF	TGCGCCAGCAGCCAAGAGCGGGTCGGACTAGATACGCAGTATTTT
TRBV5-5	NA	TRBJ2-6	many	CASSLDSPTNVLTF	TGTGCCAGCAGCTTGGACAGCCCAACCAACGTCCTGACTTTC
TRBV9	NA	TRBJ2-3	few	CASSVGAADTDTQYF	TGTGCCAGCAGCGTAGGAGCAGCGGACACAGATACGCAGTATTTT
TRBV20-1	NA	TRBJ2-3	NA	CNARLFVAGVDTQYF	TGCAATGCTAGACTGTTTGTGGCCGGTGTGGATACGCAGTATTTT
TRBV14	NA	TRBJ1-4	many	CASKREKLFF	TGTGCCAGCAAGCGCGAAAAACTGTTTTTT
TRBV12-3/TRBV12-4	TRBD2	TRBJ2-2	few	CASSTGLANTGELFF	TGTGCCAGCAGTACGGGACTAGCGAACACCGGGGAGCTGTTTTTT
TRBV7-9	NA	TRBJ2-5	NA	CASSLAAGATLFQETQYF	TGTGCCAGCAGCTTAGCGGCGGGGGCGACCCTATTCCAAGAGACCCAGTACTTC
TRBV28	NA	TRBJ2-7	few	CASSPHVKVYEQYF	TGTGCCAGCAGTCCCCACGTTAAGGTCTACGAGCAGTACTTC
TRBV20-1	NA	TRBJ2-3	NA	CSARGTRAGFDFGTDTQYF	TGCAGTGCTAGAGGAACGAGGGCCGGGTTCGATTTTGGCACAGATACGCAGTATTTT
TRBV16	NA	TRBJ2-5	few	CASSQFSDQETQYF	TGTGCCAGCAGCCAATTTTCGGACCAAGAGACCCAGTACTTC
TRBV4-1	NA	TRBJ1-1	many	CASSQMGGGGTEAFF	TGCGCCAGCAGCCAAATGGGGGGCGGGGGAACTGAAGCTTTCTTT
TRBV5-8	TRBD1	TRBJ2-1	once	CAGSLEDRGPYNEQFF	TGTGCCGGCAGCTTGGAGGACAGGGGTCCCTACAATGAGCAGTTCTTC
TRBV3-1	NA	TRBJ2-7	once	CASSQQAEPWEQYF	TGTGCCAGCAGCCAACAAGCGGAGCCTTGGGAGCAGTACTTC
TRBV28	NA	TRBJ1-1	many	CASSSTGDMNTEAFF	TGTGCCAGCAGTTCCACGGGGGACATGAACACTGAAGCTTTCTTT
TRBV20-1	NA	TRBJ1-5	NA	CSALDRYSNQPQHF	TGCAGTGCTTTGGACAGATATAGCAATCAGCCCCAGCATTTT
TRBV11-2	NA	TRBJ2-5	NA	CASSNATDPEPQYF	TGTGCCAGCAGCAACGCGACAGATCCGGAGCCCCAGTACTTC